Described below is a single TCR beta chain sequence and its context. The entry originates in a study of blood T cell repertoires in COVID-19. As for the study in general: Sample material is recorded as cDNA or gDNA derived from T cells, B-cell-depleted T cells, or PBMCs.

The Seattle patients joined while their infection was active and were tracked longitudinally afterward. Repertoires were generated with immunoSEQ multiplex PCR, while TCRdb's copy carries only in-frame clones and drops some. The profile shows 130,000 to 150,000 clones, roughly 88% of them singletons. V dropped 4 bases and J dropped 7; count of bases not matched to a gene: 8. CDR1 and CDR2 from the germline V gene are MNHNS and SASEGT. The CDR3 has 15 amino acids. The gene calls are TRBV6-1 and TRBJ1-5, with 9 bases matching TRBD1. Sample: peripheral blood. This receptor was identified in an older woman with COVID-19, enrolled during active disease. CDR3 region: CASSAEGQGGQPQHF. CDR3 DNA sequence: TGTGCCAGCAGTGCTGAGGGACAGGGAGGACAGCCCCAGCATTTT.